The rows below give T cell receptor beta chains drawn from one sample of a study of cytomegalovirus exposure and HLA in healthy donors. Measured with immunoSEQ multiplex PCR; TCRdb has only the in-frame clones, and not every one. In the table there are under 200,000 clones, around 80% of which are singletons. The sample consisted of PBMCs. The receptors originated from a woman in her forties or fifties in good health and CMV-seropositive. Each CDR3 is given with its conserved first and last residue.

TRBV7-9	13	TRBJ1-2	CASSFRAVYDYTF
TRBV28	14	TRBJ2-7	CASTTGGNSYEQYF
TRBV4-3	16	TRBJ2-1	CASSPWVGSSYNEQFF
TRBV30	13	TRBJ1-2	CAWSVQGQGTHTF
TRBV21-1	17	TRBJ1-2	CASSQQRTGLANYGYTF
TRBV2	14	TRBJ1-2	CASSALTGNYGYTF
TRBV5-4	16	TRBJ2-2	CASSFPRGRGTGELFF
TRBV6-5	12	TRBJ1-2	CASSQNHGPYTF
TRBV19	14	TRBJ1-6	CASSIDRATSPLHF
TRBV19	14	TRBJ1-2	CASGISGVLYGYTF
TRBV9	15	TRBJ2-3	CASQEGGGSTDTQYF
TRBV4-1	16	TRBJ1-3	CASSQDWAGGGNTIYF
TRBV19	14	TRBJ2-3	CASGGAARGDTQYF
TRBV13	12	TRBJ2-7	CASSLDRYEQYF
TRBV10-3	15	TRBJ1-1	CAISVLQGGNTEAFF
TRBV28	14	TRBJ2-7	CASSLQGDAYEQYF
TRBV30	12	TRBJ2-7	CAAGQGSYEQYF
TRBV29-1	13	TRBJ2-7	CSIIMTGSYEQYF
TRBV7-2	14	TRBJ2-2	CASSLARGPGELFF
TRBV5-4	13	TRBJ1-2	CASSPDREYGYTF
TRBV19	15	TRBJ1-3	CASSWDSAGGNTIYF
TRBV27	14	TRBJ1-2	CASSMGGLINGYTF
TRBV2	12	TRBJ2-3	CAHRGGVDTQYF
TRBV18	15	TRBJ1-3	CASSPGTGPGNTIYF
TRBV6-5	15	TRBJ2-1	CASSIGALAYNEQFF